The present TCR beta chain was sequenced within a study of blood T cells in healthy people across ages. Study overall: Capture by template switching was about one barcoded beta molecule per two T cells. General study results and limits: Since the PBMCs were unsorted, naive and antigen-experienced cells could not be conclusively compared. Estimates based on one million T cells were treated as lower bounds.

Comment on this clonotype: Its target is not known.

The sample, about 9.2 milliliters of peripheral blood, was drawn from each donor. The second PCR ran roughly 6 to 11 cycles with a sample-barcoded 5' primer and J-beta primers. TCRdb reprocessed the 5' RACE reads with MiXCR, giving one entry per CDR3 protein. The top ten clones hold approximately 13% of a sample with hundreds of thousands of distinct CDR3 sequences, roughly 34% of them seen once. Sequencing input: blood. The clonotype was recovered from a man aged 18 to 29 in good health.

Written as DNA, the CDR3 is TGCGCCAGCAGACCGAGTGAGGCGGTCGGGGAGCTGTTTTTT. It is translated as CASRPSEAVGELFF. The V gene is TRBV5-1, the J gene TRBJ2-2; no reliable D call. Between the trimmed V and J ends, which lost 5 bases and 7 bases, there was a span of 15 bases. From germline, CDR1 is SGHRS and CDR2 YFSETQ. This CDR3 is 14 amino acids long.